This record covers a single T cell receptor beta chain. Many counts were recorded for this clonotype. Its antigen target is currently unknown. Per-base quality was not reported, and no clone a single base away is much larger than it. The healthy controls were volunteers from blood banks in Maryland, USA. Unsorted PBMC libraries were generated from 2 million PBMCs stored in RNAlater at -80 °C until RNA extraction. Peripheral blood was subjected to Ficoll-Hypaque density gradient centrifugation to isolate PBMCs, which were then cryopreserved in liquid nitrogen. V lost 6 bases and J lost 1 base, and the count of bases not matched to a germline gene is 6. Including cysteine and phenylalanine, the CDR3 has 14 amino acids. Of all the DNA, just the CDR3 is kept, 42 bases in frame from base 1. From a lookup of the germline V gene, CDR1 and CDR2 are MDHEN and SYDVKM. cDNA was synthesized by template-switch 5'RACE using a primer with a 10-nucleotide random unique molecular identifier that tagged each TCR transcript. Over 200 million TCR-beta sequences, covering 15-18 subjects, were produced in each sequencing run. Total RNA was extracted with the RNeasy kit. Using the KAPA Real-time Library Amplification kit, TCR-beta VDJ regions were amplified with primers for the TCR constant region and the 5'RACE anchor. Sample indexes and Illumina adaptors were added in a first PCR, after which library yield was increased in a second PCR. After Ampure bead purification, the roughly 650 bp TCR product was size-selected on a 2% E-gel SizeSelection system. Library quality was checked on a Bioanalyzer, concentration was measured with Qubit, and libraries were quantified with the Kapa Library Quantification kit before pooling. Paired-end 2 x 150 bp sequencing of the libraries was performed on an Illumina HiSeq 2500. To increase sequence diversity, roughly 24-32% phiX was spiked into each library pool. As for the original processing: Quality-filtered reads were processed with the UMI-based MiGEC pipeline, and over 80% of raw TCR sequences were removed by the MiGEC pipeline during error correction. IMGT germline references were used for alignment of VDJ genes, and clonotypes were defined by a unique CDR3 amino acid sequence together with V-J genes. Clonal expansion, Shannon diversity, and CDR3 relatedness (CalcPairwiseDistances, ClusterSamples) were evaluated with VDJtools, and phylogenetic trees were built with CLCbio workbench. A clone was classed as expanded if it had 8 or more unique UMIs, a cutoff based on coefficient-of-variation modelling across technical triplicates. The public reads were run again by TCRdb, first through fastp at Q25 and then through MiXCR, and only productive beta chains were kept. Identical CDR3 protein sequences are pooled into one entry, listed with their most common genes and DNA. V and J calls and clone size were set by TCRdb, not the authors. The sample table holds tens of thousands of distinct CDR3 sequences, of which approximately 10% were seen once. Clones ranked in the top ten supply about 2% of the sample.

The sample comes from a study of neurological immune-mediated disorders (dated by TCRdb to the late 2010s). Describing the broader study: Peripheral blood TCR-beta repertoires from patients with HTLV-I-associated myelopathy (HAM/TSP), patients with multiple sclerosis, and healthy controls were compared in the study using UMI-based sequencing. The cohort comprised about 68 subjects: 15 or so HAM/TSP patients, 34 multiple sclerosis patients and about 20 healthy controls. The 85 to 110 TCR-beta libraries included longitudinal samples, technical triplicates and paired sorted CD4+ and CD8+ T-cell subsets alongside PBMC samples. The investigation overall reported the following: TCR clonal expansion was highest in HAM/TSP patients and lowest in MS patients, with MS patients falling below even healthy controls. No identical CDR3 amino acid sequences were found to be shared among expanded clones across subjects, suggesting that TCR-beta repertoires were private in all groups.

The receptor chain draws on TRBV28 and TRBJ2-7, with 7 bases aligning to TRBD1. This TCR came from a man between 40 and 49 years old in good health. The sequencing input was PBMCs. CDR3 region: CASSQTGYSYEQYF. The DNA reads as follows: TGTGCCAGCAGCCAGACAGGGTATTCCTACGAGCAGTACTTC.